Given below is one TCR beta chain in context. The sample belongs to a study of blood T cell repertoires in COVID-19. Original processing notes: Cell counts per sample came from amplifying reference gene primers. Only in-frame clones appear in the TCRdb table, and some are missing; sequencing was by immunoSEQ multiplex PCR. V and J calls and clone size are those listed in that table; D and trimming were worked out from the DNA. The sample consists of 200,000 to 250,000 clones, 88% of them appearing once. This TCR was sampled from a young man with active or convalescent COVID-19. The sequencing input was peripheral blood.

The CDR3 region has the DNA TGTGCTAGTGGTTTGGGGGGCGGGACCCAGTACTTC. Translated: CASGLGGGTQYF. The chain uses TRBV12-5 and TRBJ2-5, with a weak D call TRBD1 (5 bases). This CDR3 has 12 residues. Germline V gene sequence: CDR1 LGHNT, CDR2 FRNRAP. Trimming left V 1 base short and J 7 bases short, with 7 bases between.